The 15 T cell receptor beta chains presented below share a single source sample, sequenced in a study of blood T cell repertoires in COVID-19. The method was immunoSEQ multiplex PCR; TCRdb's version includes in-frame clones alone and lacks a portion of them. The sample lists approximately 210,000 clones, 80% occurring once. Sequenced: PBMCs or T cells enriched from blood (not recorded which). These receptors all stem from a man aged 25-45 years with acute COVID-19.

The count of this clone is one. This sequence joins TRBV28 and TRBJ2-7, with D possibly TRBD2 on 6 matching bases. The germline V and J ends were trimmed by 7 bases and 5 bases, with 12 bases remaining between them. The CDR3 runs 12 residues. Germline V gene lookup returns CDR1 MDHEN and CDR2 SYDVKM. CDR3 sequence: CASKEGRNEQYF. In DNA, the CDR3 is TGTGCCAGCAAGGAGGGTAGGAACGAGCAGTACTTC.

The gene calls are TRBV2 and TRBJ2-5, with a tentative D call TRBD2 (6 bases). The length of the CDR3 is 17 residues. Per germline, CDR1 SNHLY and CDR2 FYNNEI. V lost 2 bases and J lost 4, with 20 bases in between. The CDR3 reads CASSEIGTLGGGETQYF. The CDR3 DNA reads as TGTGCCAGCAGTGAAATCGGGACGCTTGGGGGAGGAGAGACCCAGTACTTC.

The rearrangement uses TRBV19 and TRBJ1-2; possibly TRBD1 for D (5 bases). The germline CDR1 and CDR2 sequences are LNHDA and SQIVND (reference sequence). Trimming left V 7 bases short and J 4 bases short, with 16 bases between. This CDR3 spans 14 amino acids. The DNA of the CDR3 is TGTGCCAGTAAAGACAGAACAATAGTCTATGGCTACACCTTC. Residues: CASKDRTIVYGYTF. The whole variable domain, filled in from reference TRBV19 and TRBJ1-2, reads DGGITQSPKYLFRKEGQNVTLSCEQNLNHDAMYWYRQDPGQGLRLIYYSQIVNDFQKGDIAEGYSVSREKKESFPLTVTSAQKNPTAFYLCASKDRTIVYGYTFGSGTRLTVV.

V gene TRBV18 combines with J gene TRBJ2-7; 10 nucleotides align to TRBD1. This CDR3 has 16 amino acids. V shed 1 base and J 0 bases; nucleotides not matched to a gene: 3. The germline V gene encodes CDR1 KGHSH and CDR2 LQKENI. CDR3 bases: TGTGCCAGCTCACCACAGGGACAGGGGCTCTCCTACGAGCAGTACTTC. Protein sequence: CASSPQGQGLSYEQYF.

This clone appeared a single time. The rearrangement uses TRBV2 and TRBJ1-3; the D is unclear. CDR1 is SNHLY and CDR2 is FYNNEI in the germline V gene. Trimming removed 6 bases at V and 0 bases at J, with 12 bases between. CDR3 length: 15 residues. The CDR3 bases are TGTGCCAGCAGGGCTACAGCCTACTCTGGAAACACCATATATTTT. It encodes CASRATAYSGNTIYF.

The V gene is TRBV7-9, the J gene TRBJ2-1; TRBD2 agrees at 8 bases. Germline CDR1 reads SEHNR; CDR2 reads FQNEAQ (reference sequence). The CDR3 length is 16 residues. The ends lost 6 bases at V and 0 bases at J; junction bases unmatched: 7. Written as DNA, the CDR3 is TGTGCCAGCAGTCTCGGGAGCGGGGGCTCCTACAATGAGCAGTTCTTC. This encodes CASSLGSGGSYNEQFF.

This chain joins TRBV14 and TRBJ1-1; 9 bases line up with TRBD1. The CDR3 is made up of 14 amino acids. The trim removed 3 bases at V and 3 bases at J, leaving 2 bases unmatched. The germline V gene has CDR1 SGHDN and CDR2 FVKESK. The CDR3 loop reads CASSQTGGHTEAFF. The CDR3 region has the DNA TGTGCCAGCAGCCAGACAGGGGGGCACACTGAAGCTTTCTTT.

This clone was seen only a few times. The chain links TRBV7-9 to TRBJ1-1; 8 nucleotides match TRBD1. Germline V gene sequence: CDR1 SEHNR, CDR2 FQNEAQ (reference sequence). This CDR3 contains 15 residues. Unmatched junction bases numbered 7, after V lost 1 base and J lost 6 bases. CDR3 residues: CASSLDRQGRPEAFF. The CDR3 coding sequence is TGTGCCAGCAGCTTAGATCGACAGGGGAGACCTGAAGCTTTCTTT.

The chain joins TRBV5-4 to TRBJ1-2; D remains ambiguous. Trimming left V 2 bases short and J 2 bases short, with 16 bases between. Germline V gives CDR1 SGHNT, CDR2 YYREEE (reference sequence). The CDR3 is 16 residues long. CDR3: CASSLGVSTVNYGYTF. For the CDR3, the DNA is TGTGCCAGCAGCTTAGGAGTATCGACGGTGAACTATGGCTACACCTTC.

The chain joins TRBV2 to TRBJ1-1; 7 nucleotides agree with TRBD1. The CDR3 is 14 residues long. Germline lookup yields CDR1 SNHLY and CDR2 FYNNEI. The V segment lost 8 bases and the J segment 6 bases; nucleotides outside the gene matches: 12. CDR3 DNA: TGTGCCAGCGTAATGACAGGGCAGGTGGCTGAAGCTTTCTTT. Translation: CASVMTGQVAEAFF.

V gene TRBV5-5 combines with J gene TRBJ2-2, with TRBD1 identical over 8 bases. The CDR3 extends over 18 amino acids. The junction had 12 bases not matched to a gene; V was cut back by 2 bases and J by 3 bases. CDR1 and CDR2 from the germline V gene are SGHKS and YYEKEE (reference sequence). CDR3 bases: TGTGCCAGCAGCTTCGGTAGGTCCCAGGGGGCCTACACCGGGGAGCTGTTTTTT. It codes for CASSFGRSQGAYTGELFF.

The rearrangement joins TRBV7-3 to TRBJ2-1; D is perhaps TRBD2 (5 bases). The length of the CDR3 is 16 residues. Germline CDR1 is SGHTA and CDR2 is FQGTGA. V was pared by 4 bases and J by 0 bases, with 13 bases between. CDR3 bases: TGTGCCAGCAGCTCAATAGACGGGAACTCCTACAATGAGCAGTTCTTC. As protein: CASSSIDGNSYNEQFF.

V usage is TRBV28 and J usage is TRBJ1-2; 8 nucleotides agree with TRBD1. With 6 bases clipped from V and 8 bases from J, the junction kept 11 bases outside the gene matches. Germline-derived CDR1 and CDR2 are MDHEN and SYDVKM. The CDR3 totals 14 residues. The CDR3 region is CASSNSGGARGYTF. In DNA, the CDR3 is TGTGCCAGCAGCAACTCAGGGGGCGCACGGGGCTACACCTTC.

V is TRBV5-6 and J is TRBJ2-5, with TRBD2 matching 11 bases. V lost 4 bases to trimming and J lost 7 bases; unmatched junction nucleotides: 12. Germline CDR1 SGHDT, CDR2 YYEEEE. The CDR3 is 16 amino acids. CDR3 sequence (DNA): TGTGCCAGCAGCCCGACGGTAGCGGGGGGGAAGGGGACCCAGTACTTC. It codes for CASSPTVAGGKGTQYF.

The chain links TRBV6-5 to TRBJ2-3; D might be TRBD2 (5 bases). V was shortened by 11 bases and J by 3 bases, with 18 bases between the two germline ends. The germline CDR1 and CDR2 sequences are MNHEY and SVGAGI. CDR3 length: 14 amino acids. The CDR3 DNA reads as TGTGCCGTCGATCCCCGGGAAGGTACAGATACGCAGTATTTT. Protein sequence: CAVDPREGTDTQYF.